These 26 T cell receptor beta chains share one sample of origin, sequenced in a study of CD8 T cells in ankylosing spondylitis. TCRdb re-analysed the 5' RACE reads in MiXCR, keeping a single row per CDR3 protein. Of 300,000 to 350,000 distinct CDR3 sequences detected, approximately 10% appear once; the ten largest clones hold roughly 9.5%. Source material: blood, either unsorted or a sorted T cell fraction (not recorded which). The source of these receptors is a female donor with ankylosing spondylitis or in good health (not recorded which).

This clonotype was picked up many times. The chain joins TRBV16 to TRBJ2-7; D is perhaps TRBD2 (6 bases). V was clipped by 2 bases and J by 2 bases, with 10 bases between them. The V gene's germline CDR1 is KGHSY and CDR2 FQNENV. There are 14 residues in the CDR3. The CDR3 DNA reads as TGTGCCAGCAGCCAAAGGGGCGGGGCCTACGAGCAGTACTTC. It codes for CASSQRGGAYEQYF.

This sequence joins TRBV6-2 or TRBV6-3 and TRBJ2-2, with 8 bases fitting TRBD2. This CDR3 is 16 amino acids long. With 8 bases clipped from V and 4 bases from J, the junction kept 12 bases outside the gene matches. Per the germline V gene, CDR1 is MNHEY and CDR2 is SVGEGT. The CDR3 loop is CASDLRLGRGTGELFF. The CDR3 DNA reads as TGTGCCAGCGACTTACGTCTCGGGAGGGGCACCGGGGAGCTGTTTTTT.

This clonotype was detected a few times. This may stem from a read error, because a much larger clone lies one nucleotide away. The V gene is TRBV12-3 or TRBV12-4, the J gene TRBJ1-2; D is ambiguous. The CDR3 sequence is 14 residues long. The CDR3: CASSSTGGFGGYPF. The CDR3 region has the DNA TGTGCCAGCAGCTCCACCGGTGGCTTTGGCGGCTACCCCTTC.

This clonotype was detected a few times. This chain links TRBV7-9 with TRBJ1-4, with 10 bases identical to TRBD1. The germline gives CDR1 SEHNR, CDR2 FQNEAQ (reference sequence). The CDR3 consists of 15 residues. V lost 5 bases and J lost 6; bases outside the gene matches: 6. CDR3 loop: CASSPRQGAHEKLFF. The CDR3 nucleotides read TGTGCCAGCAGCCCTCGACAGGGGGCGCATGAAAAACTGTTTTTT. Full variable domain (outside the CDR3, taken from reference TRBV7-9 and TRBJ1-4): DTGVSQNPRHKITKRGQNVTFRCDPISEHNRLYWYRQTLGQGPEFLTYFQNEAQLEKSRLLSDRFSAERPKGSFSTLEIQRTEQGDSAMYLCASSPRQGAHEKLFFGSGTQLSVL.

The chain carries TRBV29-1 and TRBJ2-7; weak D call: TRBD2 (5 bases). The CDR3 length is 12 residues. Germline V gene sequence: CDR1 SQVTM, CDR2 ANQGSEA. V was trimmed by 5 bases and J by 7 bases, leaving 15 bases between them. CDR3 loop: CSVWDGSGEQYF. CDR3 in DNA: TGCAGCGTTTGGGATGGGTCGGGGGAGCAGTACTTC.

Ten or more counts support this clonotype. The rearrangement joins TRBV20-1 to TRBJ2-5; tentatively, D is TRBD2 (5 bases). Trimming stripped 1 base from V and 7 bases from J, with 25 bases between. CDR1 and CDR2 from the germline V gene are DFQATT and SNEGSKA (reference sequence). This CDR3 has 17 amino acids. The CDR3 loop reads CSARGRAGHAAMRTQYF. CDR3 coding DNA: TGCAGTGCTAGAGGTCGCGCGGGCCATGCCGCGATGCGGACCCAGTACTTC.

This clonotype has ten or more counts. CDR3 amino acids: CASSPGTSGTYEQYF. The CDR3 DNA sequence: TGTGCCAGCAGTCCTGGGACTAGCGGGACCTACGAGCAGTACTTC. The chain couples TRBV27 to TRBJ2-7; 13 positions agree with TRBD2. CDR1 is MNHEY, CDR2 SMNVEV, per germline (reference sequence). This CDR3 contains 15 residues. The V gene end was trimmed by 5 bases and the J gene end by 2 bases; junction bases not matched to a gene: 3.

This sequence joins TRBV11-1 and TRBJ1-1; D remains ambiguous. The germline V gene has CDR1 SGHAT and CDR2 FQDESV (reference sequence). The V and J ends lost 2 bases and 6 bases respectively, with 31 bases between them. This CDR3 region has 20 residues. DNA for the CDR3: TGTGCCAGCAGCTTAAAGCTCGGGAACACCGACTTCCTAAAGGTCTCTGAAGCTTTCTTT. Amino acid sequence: CASSLKLGNTDFLKVSEAFF.

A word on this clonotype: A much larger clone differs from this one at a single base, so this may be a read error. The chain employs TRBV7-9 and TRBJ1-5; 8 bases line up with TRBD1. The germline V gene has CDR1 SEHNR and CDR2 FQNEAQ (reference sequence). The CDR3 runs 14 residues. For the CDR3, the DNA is TGTGCCAGCAGCTTACAGGGGGCAGAACAGCCCCAGCTTTTT. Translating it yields CASSLQGAEQPQLF.

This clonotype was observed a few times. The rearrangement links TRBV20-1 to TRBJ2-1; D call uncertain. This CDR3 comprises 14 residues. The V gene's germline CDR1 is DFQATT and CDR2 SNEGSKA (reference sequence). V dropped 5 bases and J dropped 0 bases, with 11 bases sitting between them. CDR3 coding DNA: TGCAGTGCTTCGAGTACGATCTCCTACAATGAGCAGTTCTTC. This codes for CSASSTISYNEQFF.

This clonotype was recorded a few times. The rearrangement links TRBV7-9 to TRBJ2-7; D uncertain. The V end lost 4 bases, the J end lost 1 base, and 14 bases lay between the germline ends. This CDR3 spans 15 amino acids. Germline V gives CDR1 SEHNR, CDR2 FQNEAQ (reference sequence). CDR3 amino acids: CASSSASTHSYEQYF. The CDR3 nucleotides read TGTGCCAGCAGCTCAGCTTCAACCCATTCCTACGAGCAGTACTTC. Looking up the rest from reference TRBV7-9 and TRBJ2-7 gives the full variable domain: DTGVSQNPRHKITKRGQNVTFRCDPISEHNRLYWYRQTLGQGPEFLTYFQNEAQLEKSRLLSDRFSAERPKGSFSTLEIQRTEQGDSAMYLCASSSASTHSYEQYFGPGTRLTVT.

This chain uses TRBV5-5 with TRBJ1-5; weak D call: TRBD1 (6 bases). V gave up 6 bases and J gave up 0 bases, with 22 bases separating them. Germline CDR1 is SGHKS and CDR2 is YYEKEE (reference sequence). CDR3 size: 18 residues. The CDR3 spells CASILPDSLKYSNQPQHF. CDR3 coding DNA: TGTGCCAGCATCCTCCCGGACAGTTTAAAATATAGCAATCAGCCCCAGCATTTT. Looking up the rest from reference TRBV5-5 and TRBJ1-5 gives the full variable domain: DAGVTQSPTHLIKTRGQQVTLRCSPISGHKSVSWYQQVLGQGPQFIFQYYEKEERGRGNFPDRFSARQFPNYSSELNVNALLLGDSALYLCASILPDSLKYSNQPQHFGDGTRLSIL.

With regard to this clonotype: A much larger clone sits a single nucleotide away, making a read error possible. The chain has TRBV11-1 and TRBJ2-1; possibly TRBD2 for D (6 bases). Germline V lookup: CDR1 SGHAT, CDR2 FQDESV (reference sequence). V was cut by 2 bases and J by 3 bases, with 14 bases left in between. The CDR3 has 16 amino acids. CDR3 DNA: TGTGCCAGCAGCTTACGCACTAGCAGGGTCTACAATGAGCAGTTCTTC. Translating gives CASSLRTSRVYNEQFF.

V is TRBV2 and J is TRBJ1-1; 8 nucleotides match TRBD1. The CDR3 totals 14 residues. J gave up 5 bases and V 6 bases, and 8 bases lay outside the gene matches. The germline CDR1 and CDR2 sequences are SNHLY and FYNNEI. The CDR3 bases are TGTGCCAGCAGCCCCGGGACAGGTGGGACTGAAGCTTTCTTT. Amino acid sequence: CASSPGTGGTEAFF.

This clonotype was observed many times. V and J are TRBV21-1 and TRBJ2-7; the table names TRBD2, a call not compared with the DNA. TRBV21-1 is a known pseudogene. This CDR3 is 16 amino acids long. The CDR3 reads CASSKDSAGGLYEQYF. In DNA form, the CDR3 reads TGTGCCAGCAGCAAAGACTCGGCGGGAGGCCTCTACGAGCAGTACTTC.

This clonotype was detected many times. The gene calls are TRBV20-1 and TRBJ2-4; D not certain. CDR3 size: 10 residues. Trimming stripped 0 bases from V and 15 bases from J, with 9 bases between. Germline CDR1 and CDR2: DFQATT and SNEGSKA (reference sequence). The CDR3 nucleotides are TGCAGTGCTAGAGATGATTTGCGGTACTTC. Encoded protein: CSARDDLRYF.

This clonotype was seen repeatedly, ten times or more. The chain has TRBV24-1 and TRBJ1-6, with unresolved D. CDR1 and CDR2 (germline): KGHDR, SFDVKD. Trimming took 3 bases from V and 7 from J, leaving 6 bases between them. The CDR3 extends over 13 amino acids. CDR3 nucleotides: TGTGCCACCAGTGATGGCGGGAATTCACCCCTCCACTTT. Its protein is CATSDGGNSPLHF.

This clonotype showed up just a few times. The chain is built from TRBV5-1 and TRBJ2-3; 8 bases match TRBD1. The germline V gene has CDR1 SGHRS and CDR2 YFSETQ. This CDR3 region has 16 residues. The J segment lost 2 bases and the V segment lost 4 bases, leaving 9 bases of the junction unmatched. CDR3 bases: TGCGCCAGCAGCCTATTTATGGACAGGGCCACAGATACGCAGTATTTT. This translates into CASSLFMDRATDTQYF.

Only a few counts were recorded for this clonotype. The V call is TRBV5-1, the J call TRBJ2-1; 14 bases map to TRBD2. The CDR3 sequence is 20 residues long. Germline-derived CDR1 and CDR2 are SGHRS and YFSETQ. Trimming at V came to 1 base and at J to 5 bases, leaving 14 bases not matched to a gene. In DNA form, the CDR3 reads TGCGCCAGCAGCTTGTTCCTGGGACTAGCGGGAGAGGCTGGTAACAATGAGCAGTTCTTC. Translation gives CASSLFLGLAGEAGNNEQFF. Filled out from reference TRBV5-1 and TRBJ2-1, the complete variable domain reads KAGVTQTPRYLIKTRGQQVTLSCSPISGHRSVSWYQQTPGQGLQFLFEYFSETQRNKGNFPGRFSGRQFSNSRSEMNVSTLELGDSALYLCASSLFLGLAGEAGNNEQFFGPGTRLTVL.

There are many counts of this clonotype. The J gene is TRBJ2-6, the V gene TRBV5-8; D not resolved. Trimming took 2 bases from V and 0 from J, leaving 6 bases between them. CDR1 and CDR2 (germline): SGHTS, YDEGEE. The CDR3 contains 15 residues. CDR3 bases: TGTGCCAGCAGCTTTGGCTTCTCTGGGGCCAACGTCCTGACTTTC. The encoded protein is CASSFGFSGANVLTF.

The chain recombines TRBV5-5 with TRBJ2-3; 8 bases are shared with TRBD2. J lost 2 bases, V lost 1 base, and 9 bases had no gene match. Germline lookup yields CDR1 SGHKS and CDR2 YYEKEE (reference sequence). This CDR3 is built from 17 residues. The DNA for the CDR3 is TGTGCCAGCAGCTTGCAGGGGTTAGCGGGGAACACAGATACGCAGTATTTT. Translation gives CASSLQGLAGNTDTQYF.

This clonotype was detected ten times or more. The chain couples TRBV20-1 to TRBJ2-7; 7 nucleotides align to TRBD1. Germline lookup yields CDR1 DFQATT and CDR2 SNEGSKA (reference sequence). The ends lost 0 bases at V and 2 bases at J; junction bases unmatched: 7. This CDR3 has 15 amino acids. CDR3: CSAREDRREPYEQYF. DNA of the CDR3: TGCAGTGCTAGAGAGGACAGGAGAGAACCCTACGAGCAGTACTTC.

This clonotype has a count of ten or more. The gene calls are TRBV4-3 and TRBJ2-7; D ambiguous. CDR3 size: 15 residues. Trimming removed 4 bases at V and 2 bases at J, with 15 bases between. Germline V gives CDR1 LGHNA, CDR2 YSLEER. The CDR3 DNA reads TGCGCCAGCAGCCTTGAGTTCGGCGTGACCTACGAGCAGTACTTC. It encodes CASSLEFGVTYEQYF.

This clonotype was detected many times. For the CDR3, the DNA is TGCAGTGCGCCGCCTGACGTGAGCTCCTACAATGAGCAGTTCTTC. This codes for CSAPPDVSSYNEQFF. The chain links TRBV20-1 to TRBJ2-1; D gene ambiguous. The CDR3 is 15 residues long. Germline CDR1 is DFQATT and CDR2 is SNEGSKA (reference sequence). V was trimmed by 6 bases and J by 0 bases, leaving 15 bases between them.

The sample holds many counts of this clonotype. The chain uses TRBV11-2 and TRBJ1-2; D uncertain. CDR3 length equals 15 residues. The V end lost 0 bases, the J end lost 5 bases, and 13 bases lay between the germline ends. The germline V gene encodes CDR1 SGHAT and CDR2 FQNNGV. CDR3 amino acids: CASSLDWTTGYGYTF. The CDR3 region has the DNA TGTGCCAGCAGCTTAGATTGGACTACGGGGTATGGCTACACCTTC.

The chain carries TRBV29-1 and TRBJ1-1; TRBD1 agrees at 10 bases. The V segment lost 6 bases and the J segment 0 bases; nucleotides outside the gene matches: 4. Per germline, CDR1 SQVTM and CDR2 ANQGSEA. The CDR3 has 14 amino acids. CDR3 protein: CSVDRGLVNTEAFF. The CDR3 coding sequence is TGCAGCGTAGACAGGGGGCTCGTGAACACTGAAGCTTTCTTT.